The 25 T cell receptor beta chains below were found in one sample sequenced in a study of OX40 agonist ivuxolimab in advanced cancers. Measured with immunoSEQ multiplex PCR; TCRdb has only the in-frame clones, and not every one. The table includes tens of thousands of clones, about 90% detected once. This sample comprised CD4+ or CD8+ T cells sorted from blood, obtained in a trial of the OX40 agonist ivuxolimab. Source of these receptors: an adult with an advanced solid tumor such as melanoma, head and neck, liver or kidney cancer.

This clone was counted a single time. The chain is built from TRBV18 and TRBJ1-2; TRBD1 might be the D (5 bases). Trimming removed 2 bases from V and 4 bases from J, with 11 bases in between. Germline V gives CDR1 KGHSH, CDR2 LQKENI. CDR3 length equals 14 residues. The CDR3 loop is CASSPRSGPYGYTF. Written as DNA, the CDR3 is TGTGCCAGCTCACCAAGGTCGGGACCCTATGGCTACACCTTC.

This chain links TRBV11-2 with TRBJ2-4, with 10 bases identical to TRBD1. V lost 6 bases and J lost 4; bases outside the gene matches: 9. The CDR3 spans 16 residues. The germline V gene has CDR1 SGHAT and CDR2 FQNNGV. CDR3 amino acids: CASSLTPGQGKNIQYF. The CDR3, as DNA: TGTGCCAGCAGTCTCACCCCGGGACAGGGGAAAAACATTCAGTACTTC.

This clone was recorded only once. The chain has TRBV29-1 and TRBJ1-2, with D perhaps matching TRBD1 (5 bases). CDR3 length: 11 residues. V was clipped by 4 bases and J by 8 bases, with 11 bases between them. Germline CDR1 is SQVTM and CDR2 is ANQGSEA. This CDR3 reads CSVGGGGGYTF. CDR3 bases: TGCAGCGTTGGAGGCGGGGGGGGCTACACCTTC.

The V gene is TRBV6-5, the J gene TRBJ1-5; 8 nucleotides align to TRBD1. V gave up 6 bases and J gave up 4 bases; unmatched junction bases: 5. Germline V gene data show CDR1 as MNHEY and CDR2 as SVGAGI. The CDR3 runs to 14 residues. Here the CDR3 reads CASSRTGPNQPQHF. In DNA, the CDR3 is TGTGCCAGCAGCCGGACAGGGCCTAATCAGCCCCAGCATTTT.

This rearrangement joins TRBV11-2 to TRBJ1-5; D is ambiguous. V was trimmed by 6 bases and J by 5 bases, leaving 14 bases between them. The germline CDR1 and CDR2 sequences are SGHAT and FQNNGV. The CDR3 is 14 amino acids. CDR3 sequence reads: CASRASTDHQPQHF. The DNA for the CDR3 is TGTGCCAGCAGGGCTTCGACGGACCATCAGCCCCAGCATTTT.

The chain carries TRBV4-1 and TRBJ2-7; 8 nucleotides agree with TRBD1. Trimming cost V 4 bases and J 7 bases; bases outside gene matches: 6. This CDR3 has 13 amino acids. Germline-derived CDR1 and CDR2 are MGHRA and YSYEKL. DNA of the CDR3: TGCGCCAGCAGCCCCGACAGGGGCGGAGAGCAGTACTTC. Translation gives CASSPDRGGEQYF.

As to this clone: A junction end diverges from the germline sequence, so it may reflect a read error. The CDR3 nucleotides are TGTGCCAGCAGCTTAGGGCCCGGCTATGACTACACCTTC. Translation gives CASSLGPGYDYTF. The chain combines TRBV7-9 with TRBJ1-2; D is uncertain. Germline CDR1 reads SEHNR; CDR2 reads FQNEAQ (reference sequence). CDR3 size: 13 residues.

This sequence joins TRBV11-2 and TRBJ2-5, with a possible D match to TRBD2 (5 bases). The CDR3 runs to 15 residues. Germline-derived CDR1 and CDR2 are SGHAT and FQNNGV. V shed 5 bases and J shed 2 bases, with 15 bases lying between them. The CDR3 region has the DNA TGTGCCAGCAGCCCCCCACTAGTGCAACAAGAGACCCAGTACTTC. This translates into CASSPPLVQQETQYF.

This chain joins TRBV11-1 and TRBJ2-5, with D unclear. Germline CDR1 SGHAT, CDR2 FQDESV (reference sequence). This CDR3 has 16 amino acids. V lost 1 base, J lost 0 bases, and 12 bases lay in between. CDR3 nucleotide sequence: TGTGCCAGCAGCTTAGAGGCCTGGAGCTACCAAGAGACCCAGTACTTC. This codes for CASSLEAWSYQETQYF. The variable domain in full, with the rest retrieved from reference TRBV11-1 and TRBJ2-5, is EAEVAQSPRYKITEKSQAVAFWCDPISGHATLYWYRQILGQGPELLVQFQDESVVDDSQLPKDRFSAERLKGVDSTLKIQPAELGDSAMYLCASSLEAWSYQETQYFGPGTRLLVL.

The V gene is TRBV27, the J gene TRBJ1-2, with a possible D match to TRBD1 (6 bases). V shed 3 bases and J shed 2 bases, with 19 bases lying between them. Per the germline V gene, CDR1 is MNHEY and CDR2 is SMNVEV (reference sequence). There are 17 residues in the CDR3. The CDR3 loop is CASSFFPHREKNYGYTF. The CDR3, as DNA: TGTGCCAGCAGTTTCTTCCCTCACAGGGAGAAGAACTATGGCTACACCTTC.

This chain uses TRBV6-5 with TRBJ2-5; TRBD2 agrees at 10 bases. Trimming at V came to 5 bases and at J to 2 bases, leaving 5 bases not matched to a gene. The CDR3 runs to 15 residues. Germline V CDR1 and CDR2: MNHEY, SVGAGI. In DNA, the CDR3 is TGTGCCAGCAGTCAGCTAGCGGGGGTACAAGAGACCCAGTACTTC. Its protein product is CASSQLAGVQETQYF.

The chain uses TRBV5-1 and TRBJ2-7; D possibly corresponds to TRBD2 (6 bases). V was shortened by 5 bases and J by 7 bases, with 13 bases between the two germline ends. The CDR3 is made up of 12 amino acids. Germline CDR1 SGHRS, CDR2 YFSETQ. CDR3 nucleotides: TGCGCCAGCAGTGGCGGGGCGGGGGAGCAGTACTTC. It yields the protein CASSGGAGEQYF.

The rearrangement links TRBV30 to TRBJ2-1; 12 nucleotides align to TRBD2. The CDR3 has 15 amino acids. The germline gives CDR1 GTSNPN, CDR2 SVGIG (reference sequence). The J segment lost 7 bases and the V segment lost 1 base, leaving 5 bases of the junction unmatched. The CDR3, as DNA: TGTGCCTGGAGTGGTCTAGCGGGGGGGATAAATGAGCAGTTCTTC. Protein product: CAWSGLAGGINEQFF.

The CDR3 bases are TGTGCCATCAGTGAGGTGTGGACTAGCGGGCGCTCCTACGAGCAGTACTTC. Its translation: CAISEVWTSGRSYEQYF. The J gene is TRBJ2-7, the V gene TRBV10-3; 11 bases fit TRBD2. The CDR3 is made up of 17 amino acids. With V trimmed by 2 bases and J by 0 bases, 6 bases remained unmatched. Germline CDR1 and CDR2: ENHRY and SYGVKD.

This chain links TRBV6-5 with TRBJ2-7; D may be TRBD1 or TRBD2 (5 bases each). Trimming left V 5 bases short and J 3 bases short, with 11 bases between. Germline V gene data show CDR1 as MNHEY and CDR2 as SVGAGI. The CDR3 loop spans 13 amino acids. The CDR3 coding sequence is TGTGCCAGCAGTGAATGGGGGTACTACGAGCAGTACTTC. It specifies CASSEWGYYEQYF.

The V gene is TRBV27, the J gene TRBJ1-1; no clear D. Germline assignment: CDR1 MNHEY and CDR2 SMNVEV (reference sequence). The CDR3 length is 12 residues. Trimming cost V 1 base and J 6 bases, with 6 bases left between them. The DNA of the CDR3 is TGTGCCAGCAGTTTATTTGGGTCTGAAGCTTTCTTT. As protein: CASSLFGSEAFF.

V usage is TRBV2 and J usage is TRBJ2-7; 10 bases agree with TRBD1. This CDR3 has 16 amino acids. The V segment lost 4 bases and the J segment 5 bases; nucleotides outside the gene matches: 11. Germline values: CDR1 SNHLY, CDR2 FYNNEI. This chain's CDR3 is CASSASPGQGHHEQYF. The CDR3, as DNA: TGTGCCAGCAGTGCATCGCCGGGACAGGGGCACCACGAGCAGTACTTC.

This clone was found a few times. The chain has TRBV4-3 and TRBJ1-2, with D unclear. V was trimmed by 0 bases and J by 8 bases, leaving 7 bases between them. This CDR3 is 12 amino acids long. The germline V gene encodes CDR1 LGHNA and CDR2 YSLEER. CDR3 sequence: CASSQDRRGYTF. DNA for the CDR3: TGCGCCAGCAGCCAAGACCGACGCGGCTACACCTTC.

Here the CDR3 DNA reads TGTGCCAGCAGCCCCCATGGCGGGGGGGCGCAGGAGACCCAGTACTTC. This translates into CASSPHGGGAQETQYF. This sequence joins TRBV7-2 and TRBJ2-5; 9 positions agree with TRBD2. This CDR3 contains 16 residues. V trimming: 5 bases; J trimming: 5 bases; junction bases outside the gene matches: 12. Germline V gene lookup returns CDR1 SGHTA and CDR2 FQGNSA.

J is TRBJ2-7 and V is TRBV6-5; tentative D call: TRBD2 (6 bases). V lost 6 bases and J lost 3, with 15 bases in between. The CDR3 length is 14 residues. Per germline, CDR1 MNHEY and CDR2 SVGAGI. The CDR3 reads CASRPGDGIYEQYF. DNA of the CDR3: TGTGCCAGCAGGCCGGGGGACGGAATCTACGAGCAGTACTTC.

This rearrangement joins TRBV5-4 to TRBJ1-2, with a tentative D call TRBD1 (6 bases). CDR1 and CDR2 (germline): SGHNT, YYREEE (reference sequence). The CDR3 loop spans 16 amino acids. Trimming left V 2 bases short and J 1 base short, with 15 bases between. CDR3 DNA: TGTGCCAGCAGCTTAGGGTTGGACAGACGTAACTATGGCTACACCTTC. Translated, it gives CASSLGLDRRNYGYTF.

This clone occurred once. The chain uses TRBV9 and TRBJ2-5, with TRBD2 identical over 7 bases. From germline, CDR1 is SGDLS and CDR2 YYNGEE. With V trimmed by 2 bases and J by 4 bases, 11 bases remained unmatched. The CDR3 sequence is 16 residues long. CDR3 in amino acids: CASSVEMVGGLETQYF. The CDR3 nucleotides are TGTGCCAGCAGCGTCGAGATGGTGGGAGGGCTAGAGACCCAGTACTTC. Filled out from reference TRBV9 and TRBJ2-5, the complete variable domain reads DSGVTQTPKHLITATGQRVTLRCSPRSGDLSVYWYQQSLDQGLQFLIQYYNGEERAKGNILERFSAQQFPDLHSELNLSSLELGDSALYFCASSVEMVGGLETQYFGPGTRLLVL.

J is TRBJ2-1 and V is TRBV6-1, with D possibly called TRBD1 or TRBD2 (6 bases each). Deletions cut 10 bases from V and 5 bases from J, with 21 bases between. The germline CDR1 and CDR2 sequences are MNHNS and SASEGT. The CDR3 is 15 amino acids. The CDR3 loop is CATPRTGGDNNEQFF. The DNA for the CDR3 is TGTGCCACCCCCAGGACCGGAGGGGACAACAATGAGCAGTTCTTC.

The rearrangement joins TRBV19 to TRBJ1-2; D is ambiguous. Germline V gene data show CDR1 as LNHDA and CDR2 as SQIVND (reference sequence). Trimming cost V 3 bases and J 4 bases, with 9 bases left between them. This CDR3 is 13 amino acids long. CDR3 region: CASSMGSGYGYTF. CDR3 DNA: TGTGCCAGTAGTATGGGGTCGGGCTATGGCTACACCTTC.

The rearrangement links TRBV14 to TRBJ2-7; 8 bases line up with TRBD1. The V gene's germline CDR1 is SGHDN and CDR2 FVKESK. The CDR3 runs 13 residues. The ends lost 5 bases at V and 3 bases at J; junction bases unmatched: 3. Written as DNA, the CDR3 is TGTGCCAGCAGCTTCGGGACAGGCTACGAGCAGTACTTC. Protein sequence: CASSFGTGYEQYF.